The 20 T cell receptor beta chains given below trace back to one sample, sequenced in a study of T cell repertoires in cytomegalovirus infection. Their recognized antigens are unknown. TCRdb ran MiXCR on the reads and lists one entry per CDR3 protein. The sample has around 800,000 distinct CDR3 sequences, approximately 30% seen once. Sequenced material: cultured CD8+ T cells from PBMCs, taken from culture after CMV antigen stimulation. Every receptor here comes from a human donor in good health (CMV status not recorded). Some clones in this sample may be carry-over from other donors' samples.

This clonotype was detected once. The junction departs from germline at one end; a sequencing error may be responsible. The rearrangement joins TRBV12-3 or TRBV12-4 to TRBJ1-2, with 11 bases identical to TRBD1. This CDR3 spans 17 amino acids. The CDR3 nucleotides are TGTGCCAGCAGTCACTGGACAGGGGGCTATGCTAACTATAGCTACACCTTC. It translates to CASSHWTGGYANYSYTF.

This chain uses TRBV20-1 with TRBJ2-5, with 9 bases aligning to TRBD2. The CDR3 consists of 12 residues. V was pared by 8 bases and J by 4 bases, with 5 bases of the junction left unmatched. Germline lookup yields CDR1 DFQATT and CDR2 SNEGSKA (reference sequence). As DNA, the CDR3 is TGCAGTTGCGGGGGGGTAGTAGAGACCCAGTACTTC. This codes for CSCGGVVETQYF.

This clonotype occurred many times. The chain recombines TRBV12-3 or TRBV12-4 with TRBJ2-5, with D unclear. CDR3 length: 13 amino acids. V dropped 3 bases and J dropped 2 bases, with 7 bases sitting between them. DNA for the CDR3: TGTGCCAGCAGTTTCCTGATTCAAGAGACCCAGTACTTC. Protein product: CASSFLIQETQYF.

V gene TRBV7-8 combines with J gene TRBJ1-2; D unclear. Germline CDR1 SGHVS, CDR2 FQNEAQ. V lost 5 bases to trimming and J lost 8 bases, with 15 bases between them. CDR3 length: 13 amino acids. The CDR3 DNA reads TGTGCCAGCAGCGCCGGGTCCCGGCGGGGCTACACCTTC. Its protein is CASSAGSRRGYTF.

In its sample, this clonotype was seen a few times. The CDR3 here is CASSIALRDRDQPQHF. The CDR3 bases are TGTGCCAGTAGTATAGCATTGAGGGACAGGGATCAGCCCCAGCATTTT. The chain has TRBV19 and TRBJ1-5, with 9 bases lining up with TRBD1. The CDR3 contains 16 residues. Looked up from germline, CDR1 is LNHDA and CDR2 is SQIVND (reference sequence). V dropped 1 base and J dropped 5; count of bases not matched to a gene: 6. Based on the CDR3 plus reference TRBV19 and TRBJ1-5, the full variable domain is DGGITQSPKYLFRKEGQNVTLSCEQNLNHDAMYWYRQDPGQGLRLIYYSQIVNDFQKGDIAEGYSVSREKKESFPLTVTSAQKNPTAFYLCASSIALRDRDQPQHFGDGTRLSIL.

This chain connects TRBV7-8 to TRBJ2-7; the match to TRBD2 covers 9 bases. This CDR3 is built from 13 residues. In germline, CDR1 is SGHVS, CDR2 FQNEAQ. Trimming took 4 bases from V and 7 from J; bases not matched to a gene: 5. The chain's CDR3 is CASSSERGAEQYV. In DNA form, the CDR3 reads TGTGCCAGCAGCTCCGAGCGGGGGGCTGAGCAGTACGTC.

The chain uses TRBV7-9 and TRBJ2-3; a possible D gene is TRBD1 (6 bases). Per the germline V gene, CDR1 is SEHNR and CDR2 is FQNEAQ (reference sequence). The CDR3 covers 17 residues. V was pared by 2 bases and J by 2 bases, with 17 bases between. The DNA for the CDR3 is TGTGCCAGCAGCTTATTTCCGGGACATAAGTCCACAGATACGCAGTATTTT. Translated: CASSLFPGHKSTDTQYF.

V is TRBV19 and J is TRBJ2-3; 8 bases are shared with TRBD2. The CDR3 is 13 amino acids. Germline-derived CDR1 and CDR2 are LNHDA and SQIVND (reference sequence). Trimming took 4 bases from V and 4 from J; bases not matched to a gene: 1. In DNA, the CDR3 is TGTGCCAGTAGTAGCGGGGGGCCAGATACGCAGTATTTT. Protein product: CASSSGGPDTQYF.

This clonotype showed up just a few times. The CDR3 DNA sequence: TGTGCCACTAAAGGTCGCACAGGGCGTTACGGGCCAACTAATGAAAAACTGTTTTTT. Its protein is CATKGRTGRYGPTNEKLFF. This rearrangement joins TRBV19 to TRBJ1-4, with TRBD1 as a possible D gene (6 bases). Germline loops: CDR1 LNHDA, CDR2 SQIVND (reference sequence). Trimming cost V 10 bases and J 0 bases, with 27 bases left between them. The CDR3 is made up of 19 amino acids.

This clonotype showed up just a few times. The gene calls are TRBV5-6 and TRBJ2-7; D may match TRBD1 or TRBD2 (5 bases each). V lost 3 bases and J 4 bases, leaving 20 bases between the germline ends. This CDR3 is built from 16 residues. CDR1 and CDR2 (germline): SGHDT, YYEEEE. The CDR3 DNA follows: TGTGCCAGCAGCTGGCCCCGGGATCGCGAGGGGTACGAGCAGTACGTC. It is translated as CASSWPRDREGYEQYV.

As regards this clonotype: One end of the junction is discordant with germline, which a read error may explain. The J gene is TRBJ2-3, the V gene TRBV4-1; no definite D call. The germline V gene encodes CDR1 MGHRA and CDR2 YSYEKL. The CDR3 length is 13 residues. The CDR3 region has the DNA TGCGCCAGCAGCCAAGAGGCCAGAGATATGCAGTATTTT. Encoded protein: CASSQEARDMQYF.

This clonotype was detected a few times. J is TRBJ2-5 and V is TRBV20-1; D might be TRBD1 or TRBD2, each matching 6 bases. The CDR3 is 18 amino acids. Germline CDR1 and CDR2: DFQATT and SNEGSKA (reference sequence). The V end was cut by 6 bases, the J end by 1 base, with 27 bases between. The CDR3: CSARRVIIRGRIQETQYF. The CDR3 DNA is TGCAGTGCCAGGAGAGTAATAATCCGGGGGCGAATCCAAGAGACCCAGTACTTC.

The chain couples TRBV12-3 or TRBV12-4 to TRBJ1-1; no definite D call. Deletions cut 6 bases from V and 6 bases from J, with 8 bases between. This CDR3 is 11 amino acids long. The CDR3 DNA is TGTGCCAGCAGCCCCTCTGCTGAAGCTTTCTTT. Its protein product is CASSPSAEAFF.

This clonotype was detected a few times. The chain combines TRBV27 with TRBJ1-3, with unresolved D. V was pared by 5 bases and J by 0 bases, with 8 bases between. Germline V gene sequence: CDR1 MNHEY, CDR2 SMNVEV (reference sequence). This CDR3 has 14 residues. CDR3 nucleotides: TGTGCCAGCAGTCCGAACTACTCTGGAAACACCATATATTTT. Residues: CASSPNYSGNTIYF.

This chain joins TRBV6-6 and TRBJ1-1, with D possibly TRBD1 on 5 matching bases. The CDR3 is 16 amino acids. Germline values: CDR1 MNHNY, CDR2 SVGAGI (reference sequence). Trimming cost V 5 bases and J 1 base, with 17 bases left between them. In nucleotides, the CDR3 is TGTGCCAGCAGTGTCTTGGGTTCGGGGCGGAACACTGAAGCTTTCTTT. Translating gives CASSVLGSGRNTEAFF.

A few counts support this clonotype. This chain joins TRBV28 and TRBJ2-3; TRBD1 matches 9 bases. Germline CDR1 reads MDHEN; CDR2 reads SYDVKM. Trimming at V came to 6 bases and at J to 3 bases, leaving 4 bases not matched to a gene. The CDR3 is made up of 14 amino acids. CDR3 in amino acids: CASRNRGLTDTQYF. In DNA, the CDR3 is TGTGCCAGCAGAAACAGGGGGCTTACAGATACGCAGTATTTT.

V and J are TRBV10-3 and TRBJ2-3; possible D gene TRBD1, 6 bases. The DNA end lines up better with TRBJ1-5; the J call may be wrong. CDR1 is ENHRY, CDR2 SYGVKD, per germline. CDR3 length: 16 amino acids. CDR3 DNA sequence: TGTGCCATCAGTGAGTCGATGGTAGGGGACACAGATACGCAGCATTTT. It yields the protein CAISESMVGDTDTQHF.

This clonotype was seen at least ten times. The chain employs TRBV7-9 and TRBJ1-2, with D hard to call. V dropped 2 bases and J dropped 4 bases, with 8 bases sitting between them. The CDR3 is made up of 13 amino acids. Germline V gene sequence: CDR1 SEHNR, CDR2 FQNEAQ (reference sequence). CDR3 residues: CASSLKTSYGYTF. CDR3 sequence (DNA): TGTGCCAGCAGCTTAAAGACAAGCTATGGCTACACCTTC.

The chain uses TRBV20-1 and TRBJ2-3; D perhaps matches TRBD2 (8 bases). Per germline, CDR1 DFQATT and CDR2 SNEGSKA (reference sequence). V was clipped by 6 bases and J by 7 bases, with 20 bases between them. The CDR3 is 14 residues long. CDR3 DNA sequence: TGCAGTGCGCCGACAGGGTCGGGAGGGAATACGCAGTATTTT. It translates to CSAPTGSGGNTQYF.

J is TRBJ2-1 and V is TRBV29-1; TRBD1 aligns across 7 bases. The CDR3 spans 13 residues. Germline V CDR1 and CDR2: SQVTM, ANQGSEA. The trim removed 4 bases at V and 11 bases at J, leaving 11 bases unmatched. The CDR3 sequence is CSVGGYRGDKQFF. CDR3 DNA: TGCAGCGTTGGGGGGTACAGGGGTGATAAGCAGTTCTTC.